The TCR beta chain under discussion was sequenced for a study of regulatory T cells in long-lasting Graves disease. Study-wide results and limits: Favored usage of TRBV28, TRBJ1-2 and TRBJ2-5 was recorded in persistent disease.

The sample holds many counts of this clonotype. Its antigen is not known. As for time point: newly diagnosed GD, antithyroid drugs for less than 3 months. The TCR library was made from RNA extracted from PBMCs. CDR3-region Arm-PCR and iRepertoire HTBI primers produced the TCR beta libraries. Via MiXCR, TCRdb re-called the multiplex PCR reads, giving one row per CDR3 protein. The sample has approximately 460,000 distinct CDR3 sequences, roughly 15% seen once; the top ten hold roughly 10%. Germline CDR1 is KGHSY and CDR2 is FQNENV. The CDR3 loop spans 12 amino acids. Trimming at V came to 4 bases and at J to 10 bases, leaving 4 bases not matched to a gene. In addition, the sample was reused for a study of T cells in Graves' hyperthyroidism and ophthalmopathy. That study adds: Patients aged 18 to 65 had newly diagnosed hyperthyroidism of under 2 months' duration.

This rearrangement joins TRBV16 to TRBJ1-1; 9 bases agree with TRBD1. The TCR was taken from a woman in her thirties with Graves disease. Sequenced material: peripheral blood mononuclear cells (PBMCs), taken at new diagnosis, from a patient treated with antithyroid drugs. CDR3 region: CASSPGQGGAFF. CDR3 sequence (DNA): TGTGCCAGCAGCCCGGGACAGGGTGGAGCTTTCTTT.